The 27 T cell receptor beta chains reported below all come from one sample, sequenced in a study of shared clonotypes between healthy human individuals. The data were produced by immunoSEQ multiplex PCR, yet TCRdb's version contains in-frame clones alone and is incomplete. This table holds over a million clones, roughly 96% found once. The sequenced sample was naive CD4+ T cells sorted from blood. Regarding subset: CD45RA+ positively selected. The receptors come from a man under 40 in good health.

The chain employs TRBV10-3 and TRBJ2-5, with D perhaps assigned TRBD1 or TRBD2 (5 bases each). The CDR3 spans 14 residues. Germline CDR1 and CDR2: ENHRY and SYGVKD. V was pared by 0 bases and J by 5 bases, with 10 bases between. The CDR3 DNA reads TGTGCCATCAGTGAGTCGAGGGGTTGGGAGACCCAGTACTTC. Translated: CAISESRGWETQYF.

V and J are TRBV10-2 and TRBJ1-5; D remains unclear. Germline lookup yields CDR1 WSHSY and CDR2 SAAADI. V lost 4 bases, J lost 6 bases, and 16 bases lay in between. The CDR3 consists of 15 residues. The CDR3 nucleotides are TGCGCCAGCAGTGTTAGATCTGGGCCATCTCAGCCCCAGCATTTT. Protein sequence: CASSVRSGPSQPQHF.

This clone was counted once. V gene TRBV29-1 combines with J gene TRBJ2-4; 9 nucleotides align to TRBD1. CDR1 is SQVTM, CDR2 ANQGSEA, per germline. The junction had 7 bases not matched to a gene; V was cut back by 7 bases and J by 3 bases. CDR3 length: 14 amino acids. Written as DNA, the CDR3 is TGCAGCGCTGATCGGGACAGGGTCAAAAACATTCAGTACTTC. The encoded protein is CSADRDRVKNIQYF.

The genes are TRBV5-4 and TRBJ2-3; D unresolved. Per the germline V gene, CDR1 is SGHNT and CDR2 is YYREEE (reference sequence). The CDR3 contains 15 residues. With 0 bases removed from V and 0 bases from J, the gap between germline ends came to 8 bases. The CDR3 spells CASSLGSTSTDTQYF. The CDR3 coding sequence is TGTGCCAGCAGCTTGGGAAGTACTAGCACAGATACGCAGTATTTT. Full variable domain (remainder filled in from reference TRBV5-4 and TRBJ2-3): ETGVTQSPTHLIKTRGQQVTLRCSSQSGHNTVSWYQQALGQGPQFIFQYYREEENGRGNFPPRFSGLQFPNYSSELNVNALELDDSALYLCASSLGSTSTDTQYFGPGTRLTVL.

The chain is built from TRBV10-3 and TRBJ2-1; no reliable D call. Germline loops: CDR1 ENHRY, CDR2 SYGVKD. This CDR3 comprises 15 residues. The germline V and J ends were trimmed by 6 bases and 7 bases, with 19 bases remaining between them. CDR3 in amino acids: CAIRAAAPKGNEQFF. Written as DNA, the CDR3 is TGTGCCATCAGGGCCGCGGCTCCAAAGGGTAATGAGCAGTTCTTC.

This chain joins TRBV5-5 and TRBJ2-1; no reliable D call. This CDR3 is 16 amino acids long. CDR1 is SGHKS and CDR2 is YYEKEE in the germline V gene (reference sequence). V gave up 4 bases and J gave up 0 bases, with 14 bases separating them. CDR3 sequence (DNA): TGTGCCAGCAGCCCCAAGTCGACGGACTCCTACAATGAGCAGTTCTTC. Translation: CASSPKSTDSYNEQFF.

The genes are TRBV27 and TRBJ2-1; 12 nucleotides match TRBD2. Germline V gene lookup returns CDR1 MNHEY and CDR2 SMNVEV (reference sequence). The junction had 3 bases not matched to a gene; V was cut back by 6 bases and J by 9 bases. This CDR3 has 13 residues. The CDR3 loop reads CASSGLAGSEQFF. CDR3 bases: TGTGCCAGCAGCGGACTAGCGGGAAGTGAGCAGTTCTTC.

V and J are TRBV11-2 and TRBJ2-2, with D tentatively TRBD2 (5 bases). Germline loops: CDR1 SGHAT, CDR2 FQNNGV. Trimming cost V 5 bases and J 4 bases, with 26 bases left between them. The CDR3 sequence is 19 residues long. The CDR3 here is CASSHRGAQLPKGTGELFF. As DNA, the CDR3 is TGTGCCAGCAGCCACCGGGGAGCACAGCTCCCGAAGGGCACCGGGGAGCTGTTTTTT. Full variable domain (rest looked up from reference TRBV11-2 and TRBJ2-2): EAGVAQSPRYKIIEKRQSVAFWCNPISGHATLYWYQQILGQGPKLLIQFQNNGVVDDSQLPKDRFSAERLKGVDSTLKIQPAKLEDSAVYLCASSHRGAQLPKGTGELFFGEGSRLTVL.

This chain uses TRBV28 with TRBJ2-7; D unresolved. Germline CDR1 is MDHEN and CDR2 is SYDVKM. The CDR3 is made up of 14 amino acids. Trimming took 5 bases from V and 6 from J, leaving 17 bases between them. The DNA for the CDR3 is TGTGCCAGCAGTGTGCCCGCGGACCTCTTCGAGCAGTACTTC. Amino acid sequence: CASSVPADLFEQYF.

The chain combines TRBV19 with TRBJ2-1; the match to TRBD2 covers 9 bases. Germline values: CDR1 LNHDA, CDR2 SQIVND (reference sequence). Losses at the gene ends were 4 bases for V and 8 bases for J; bases not matched to a gene: 6. This CDR3 is built from 14 residues. The CDR3 nucleotides are TGTGCCAGTAGTACGTTTAGCGGGAGTGATGAGCAGTTCTTC. Amino acid sequence: CASSTFSGSDEQFF.

This chain uses TRBV6-5 with TRBJ1-2; D not certain. The V gene's germline CDR1 is MNHEY and CDR2 SVGAGI. Trimming removed 6 bases at V and 0 bases at J, with 8 bases between. The CDR3 length is 13 residues. The CDR3 loop is CASSPSPNYGYTF. The CDR3 region has the DNA TGTGCCAGCAGCCCGTCCCCTAACTATGGCTACACCTTC.

In its sample, this clone was seen once. This CDR3 is also generated by other DNA sequences in the sample. The chain is built from TRBV7-9 and TRBJ2-7; D is ambiguous. V was pared by 0 bases and J by 3 bases, with 6 bases between. This CDR3 contains 13 residues. The germline V gene encodes CDR1 SEHNR and CDR2 FQNEAQ (reference sequence). The CDR3 spells CASSLAQGYEQYF. In nucleotides, the CDR3 is TGTGCCAGCAGCTTAGCGCAAGGCTACGAGCAGTACTTC.

The chain employs TRBV29-1 and TRBJ2-1; 7 positions agree with TRBD2. The V segment lost 3 bases and the J segment 3 bases; nucleotides outside the gene matches: 8. CDR1 is SQVTM, CDR2 ANQGSEA, per germline. The CDR3 contains 15 residues. The CDR3 DNA reads as TGCAGCGTTGAGGTGAGCGGGGATAGCTACAATGAGCAGTTCTTC. The encoded protein is CSVEVSGDSYNEQFF.

The rearrangement links TRBV6-6 to TRBJ2-7; 9 bases fit TRBD1. There are 15 residues in the CDR3. V gave up 0 bases and J gave up 3 bases; unmatched junction bases: 3. Germline V gene data show CDR1 as MNHNY and CDR2 as SVGAGI (reference sequence). The CDR3, as DNA: TGTGCCAGCAGTTACTCAGAGACAGGGGGCTACGAGCAGTACTTC. Encoded protein: CASSYSETGGYEQYF.

The J gene is TRBJ2-1, the V gene TRBV7-9; 10 bases are shared with TRBD2. Germline V gene sequence: CDR1 SEHNR, CDR2 FQNEAQ (reference sequence). V was clipped by 1 base and J by 3 bases; unmatched bases: 6. This CDR3 comprises 17 residues. CDR3 sequence: CASSLGSLAGVYNEQFF. DNA for the CDR3: TGTGCCAGCAGCTTAGGCTCTCTAGCGGGAGTCTACAATGAGCAGTTCTTC.

This clone was detected a few times. The chain employs TRBV4-1 and TRBJ1-2, with a weak D call TRBD1 (5 bases). Germline V lookup: CDR1 MGHRA, CDR2 YSYEKL. There are 14 residues in the CDR3. V lost 1 base and J lost 2, with 8 bases in between. The CDR3 DNA reads as TGCGCCAGCAGCCAAGTACGGGGGAACTATGGCTACACCTTC. Translated, it gives CASSQVRGNYGYTF.

The V call is TRBV28, the J call TRBJ2-5; 7 bases match TRBD1. V was clipped by 3 bases and J by 3 bases; unmatched bases: 4. Germline V CDR1 and CDR2: MDHEN, SYDVKM. The CDR3 length is 14 residues. CDR3 amino acids: CASSFLGTEETQYF. CDR3 nucleotides: TGTGCCAGCAGTTTCCTGGGGACAGAAGAGACCCAGTACTTC.

The chain couples TRBV6-6 to TRBJ2-3, with unresolved D. Germline CDR1 reads MNHNY; CDR2 reads SVGAGI (reference sequence). The CDR3 spans 13 residues. Trimming left V 6 bases short and J 5 bases short, with 12 bases between. The CDR3 sequence is CASSPMLEDTQYF. The CDR3, as DNA: TGTGCCAGCAGCCCCATGTTGGAAGATACGCAGTATTTT.

The rearrangement uses TRBV28 and TRBJ1-5, with D hard to call. The CDR3 has 15 residues. The V and J ends lost 5 bases and 2 bases respectively, with 13 bases between them. In germline, CDR1 is MDHEN, CDR2 SYDVKM. CDR3 DNA: TGTGCCAGCAGTCCCCGGGTGGGTGGCAATCAGCCCCAGCATTTT. Residues: CASSPRVGGNQPQHF.

This chain uses TRBV10-3 with TRBJ2-4; D may be TRBD2 (6 bases). The V end was cut by 4 bases, the J end by 0 bases, with 13 bases between. CDR1 and CDR2 (germline): ENHRY, SYGVKD. This CDR3 contains 16 residues. CDR3 residues: CAISGDFLLAKNIQYF. The CDR3 DNA is TGTGCCATCAGTGGGGACTTCTTACTAGCCAAAAACATTCAGTACTTC.

The chain couples TRBV10-3 to TRBJ2-1; possibly TRBD1 for D (6 bases). V was clipped by 4 bases and J by 0 bases, with 10 bases between them. Germline CDR1 reads ENHRY; CDR2 reads SYGVKD. CDR3 size: 15 residues. The DNA of the CDR3 is TGTGCCATCAGTGGGGTGGACAGCTCCTACAATGAGCAGTTCTTC. Protein: CAISGVDSSYNEQFF.

The chain links TRBV5-3 to TRBJ2-5; D is uncertain. TRBV5-3 is an ORF for which the function is uncertain. The CDR3 length is 11 residues. The ends were cut back, 4 bases at V and 5 bases at J, with 6 bases in the middle. The CDR3 reads CARSPSETQYF. Written as DNA, the CDR3 is TGTGCCAGAAGCCCCTCCGAGACCCAGTACTTC.

CDR3 sequence reads: CASSFQVSSYEQYF. CDR3 nucleotide sequence: TGTGCCAGCAGCTTTCAGGTCAGCTCCTACGAGCAGTACTTC. The J gene is TRBJ2-7, the V gene TRBV7-9, with D unresolved. Germline CDR1 reads SEHNR; CDR2 reads FQNEAQ (reference sequence). CDR3 length: 14 amino acids. Trimming removed 3 bases at V and 0 bases at J, with 9 bases between.

The chain joins TRBV11-2 to TRBJ2-1, with D maybe TRBD1 (6 bases). Germline assignment: CDR1 SGHAT and CDR2 FQNNGV. The V and J ends lost 0 bases and 3 bases respectively, with 12 bases between them. The CDR3 sequence is 16 residues long. The CDR3 coding sequence is TGTGCCAGCAGCTTAGAGCCATTAGGGGGCTACAATGAGCAGTTCTTC. The encoded protein is CASSLEPLGGYNEQFF.

The chain links TRBV29-1 to TRBJ2-7, with D unresolved. From germline, CDR1 is SQVTM and CDR2 ANQGSEA. The CDR3 is made up of 15 amino acids. The V and J ends lost 3 bases and 0 bases respectively, with 15 bases between them. CDR3 in amino acids: CSVDIGSGRSYEQYF. The CDR3 coding sequence is TGCAGCGTTGATATTGGGTCGGGCCGCTCCTACGAGCAGTACTTC.

The chain joins TRBV19 to TRBJ2-7; the D is unclear. V gave up 2 bases and J gave up 5 bases, with 10 bases separating them. CDR1 and CDR2 (germline): LNHDA, SQIVND (reference sequence). This CDR3 is built from 13 residues. The CDR3 reads CASSIFSGDEQYF. For the CDR3, the DNA is TGTGCCAGTAGTATATTTTCGGGCGACGAGCAGTACTTC.

Here the CDR3 reads CASSQSTAVTNTEAFF. The CDR3 bases are TGCGCCAGCAGCCAATCGACAGCGGTTACGAACACTGAAGCTTTCTTT. The J gene is TRBJ1-1, the V gene TRBV4-1; D perhaps matches TRBD1 (5 bases). V lost 2 bases, J lost 1 base, and 14 bases lay in between. There are 16 residues in the CDR3. CDR1 and CDR2 from the germline V gene are MGHRA and YSYEKL.